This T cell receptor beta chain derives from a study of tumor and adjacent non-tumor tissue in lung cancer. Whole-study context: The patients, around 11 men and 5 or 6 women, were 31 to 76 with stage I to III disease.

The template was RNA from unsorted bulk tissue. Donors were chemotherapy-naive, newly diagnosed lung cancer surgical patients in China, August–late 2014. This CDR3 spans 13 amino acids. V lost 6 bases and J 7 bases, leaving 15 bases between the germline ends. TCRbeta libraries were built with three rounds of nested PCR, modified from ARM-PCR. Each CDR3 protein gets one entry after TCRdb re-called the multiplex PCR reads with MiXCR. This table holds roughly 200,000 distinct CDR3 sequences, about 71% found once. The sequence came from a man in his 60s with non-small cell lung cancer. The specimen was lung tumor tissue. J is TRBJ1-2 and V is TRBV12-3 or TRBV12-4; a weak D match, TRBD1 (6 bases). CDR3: CASSPVGASGYTF. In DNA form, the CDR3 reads TGTGCCAGCAGCCCCGTGGGGGCAAGTGGCTACACCTTC.